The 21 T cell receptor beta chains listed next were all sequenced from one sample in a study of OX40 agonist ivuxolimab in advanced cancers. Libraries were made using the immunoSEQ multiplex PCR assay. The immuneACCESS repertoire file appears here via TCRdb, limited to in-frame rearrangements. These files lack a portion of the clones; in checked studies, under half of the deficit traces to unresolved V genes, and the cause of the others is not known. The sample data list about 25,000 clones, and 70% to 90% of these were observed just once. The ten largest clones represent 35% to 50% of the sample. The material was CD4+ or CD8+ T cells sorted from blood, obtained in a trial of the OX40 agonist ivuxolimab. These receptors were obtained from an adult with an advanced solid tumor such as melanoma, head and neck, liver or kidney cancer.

The CDR3 nucleotides are TGTGCCAGCAGCCCACGGGACAGGGCCTACGAGCAGTACTTC. As protein: CASSPRDRAYEQYF. The genes are TRBV7-9 and TRBJ2-7, with TRBD1 matching 9 bases. The CDR3 is 14 amino acids. Germline CDR1 and CDR2: SEHNR and FQNEAQ (reference sequence). V lost 5 bases and J lost 2; bases outside the gene matches: 4.

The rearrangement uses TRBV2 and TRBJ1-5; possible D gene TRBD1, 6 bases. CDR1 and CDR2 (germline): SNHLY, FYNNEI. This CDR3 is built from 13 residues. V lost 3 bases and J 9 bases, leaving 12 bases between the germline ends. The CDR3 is CASSDWRGTPQHF. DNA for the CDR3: TGTGCCAGCAGTGATTGGAGGGGGACGCCCCAGCATTTT.

The CDR3 protein is CATEEGGGRVGDEQFF. The CDR3 DNA is TGCGCCACCGAAGAGGGTGGCGGGAGAGTGGGCGATGAGCAGTTCTTC. V and J are TRBV5-1 and TRBJ2-1, with 7 bases matching TRBD2. The J segment lost 8 bases and the V segment lost 9 bases, leaving 20 bases of the junction unmatched. The CDR3 contains 16 residues. Germline CDR1 and CDR2: SGHRS and YFSETQ.

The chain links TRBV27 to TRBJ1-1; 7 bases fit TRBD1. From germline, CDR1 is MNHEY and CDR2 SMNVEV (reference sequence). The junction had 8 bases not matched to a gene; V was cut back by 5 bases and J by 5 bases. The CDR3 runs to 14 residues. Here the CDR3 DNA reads TGTGCCAGCAGTGTACAGGGGAAGGGAACTGAAGCTTTCTTT. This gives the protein CASSVQGKGTEAFF.

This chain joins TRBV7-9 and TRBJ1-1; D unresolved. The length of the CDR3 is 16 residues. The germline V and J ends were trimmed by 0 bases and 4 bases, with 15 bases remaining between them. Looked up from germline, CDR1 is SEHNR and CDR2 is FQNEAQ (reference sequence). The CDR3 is CASSLAWNSDGTEAFF. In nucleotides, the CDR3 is TGTGCCAGCAGCTTAGCCTGGAACAGTGACGGCACTGAAGCTTTCTTT. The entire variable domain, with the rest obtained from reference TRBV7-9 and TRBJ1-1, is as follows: DTGVSQNPRHKITKRGQNVTFRCDPISEHNRLYWYRQTLGQGPEFLTYFQNEAQLEKSRLLSDRFSAERPKGSFSTLEIQRTEQGDSAMYLCASSLAWNSDGTEAFFGQGTRLTVV.

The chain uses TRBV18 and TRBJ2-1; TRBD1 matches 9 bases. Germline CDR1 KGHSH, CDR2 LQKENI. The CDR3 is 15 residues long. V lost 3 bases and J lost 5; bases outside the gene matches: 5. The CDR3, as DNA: TGTGCCAGCTCACCTGTTGGGACAGGGAACAATGAGCAGTTCTTC. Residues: CASSPVGTGNNEQFF. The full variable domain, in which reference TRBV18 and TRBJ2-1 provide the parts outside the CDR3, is NAGVMQNPRHLVRRRGQEARLRCSPMKGHSHVYWYRQLPEEGLKFMVYLQKENIIDESGMPKERFSAEFPKEGPSILRIQQVVRGDSAAYFCASSPVGTGNNEQFFGPGTRLTVL.

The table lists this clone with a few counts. CDR3 amino acids: CASVGTGSNEQFF. Here the CDR3 DNA reads TGTGCCAGTGTCGGGACAGGGAGCAATGAGCAGTTCTTC. The rearrangement joins TRBV19 to TRBJ2-1; TRBD1 matches 9 bases. This CDR3 has 13 amino acids. Losses at the gene ends were 8 bases for V and 6 bases for J; bases not matched to a gene: 5. Germline V lookup: CDR1 LNHDA, CDR2 SQIVND (reference sequence).

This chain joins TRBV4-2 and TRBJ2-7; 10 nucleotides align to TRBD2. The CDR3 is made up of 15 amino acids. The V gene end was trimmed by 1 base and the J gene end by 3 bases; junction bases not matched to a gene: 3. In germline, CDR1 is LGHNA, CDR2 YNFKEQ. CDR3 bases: TGTGCCAGCAGCCAAGTAGCTAGCGGGGGCTACGAGCAGTACTTC. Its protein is CASSQVASGGYEQYF.

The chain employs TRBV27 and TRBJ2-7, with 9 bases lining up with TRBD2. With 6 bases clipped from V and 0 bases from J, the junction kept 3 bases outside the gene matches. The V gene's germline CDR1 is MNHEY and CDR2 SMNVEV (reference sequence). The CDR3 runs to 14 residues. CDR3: CASSLTSGSYEQYF. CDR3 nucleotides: TGTGCCAGCAGCCTGACTAGCGGCTCCTACGAGCAGTACTTC.

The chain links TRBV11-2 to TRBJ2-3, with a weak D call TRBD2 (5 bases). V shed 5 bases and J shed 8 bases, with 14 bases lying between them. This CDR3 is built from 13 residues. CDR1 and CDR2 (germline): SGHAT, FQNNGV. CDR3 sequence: CASSGLAEVTQYF. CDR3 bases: TGTGCCAGCAGCGGGTTGGCGGAGGTTACGCAGTATTTT.

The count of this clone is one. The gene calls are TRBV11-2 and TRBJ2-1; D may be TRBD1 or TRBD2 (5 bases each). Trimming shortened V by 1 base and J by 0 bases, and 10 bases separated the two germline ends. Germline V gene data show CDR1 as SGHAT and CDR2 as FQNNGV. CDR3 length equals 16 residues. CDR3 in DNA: TGTGCCAGCAGCTTAGGTGGGGGTGGCTCCTACAATGAGCAGTTCTTC. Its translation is CASSLGGGGSYNEQFF.

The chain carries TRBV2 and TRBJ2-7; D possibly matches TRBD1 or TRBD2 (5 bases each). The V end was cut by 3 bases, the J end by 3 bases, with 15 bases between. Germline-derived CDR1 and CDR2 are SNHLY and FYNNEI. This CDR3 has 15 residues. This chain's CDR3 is CASSDRDRRIYEQYF. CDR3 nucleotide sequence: TGTGCCAGCAGTGACCGGGACCGCCGAATCTACGAGCAGTACTTC. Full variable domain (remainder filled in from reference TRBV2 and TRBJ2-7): EPEVTQTPSHQVTQMGQEVILRCVPISNHLYFYWYRQILGQKVEFLVSFYNNEISEKSEIFDDQFSVERPDGSNFTLKIRSTKLEDSAMYFCASSDRDRRIYEQYFGPGTRLTVT.

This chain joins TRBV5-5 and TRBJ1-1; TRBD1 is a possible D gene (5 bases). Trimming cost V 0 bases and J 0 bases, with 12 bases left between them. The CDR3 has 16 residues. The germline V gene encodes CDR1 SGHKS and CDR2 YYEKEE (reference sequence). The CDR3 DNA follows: TGTGCCAGCAGCTTGGCAGGGTCCTACATGAACACTGAAGCTTTCTTT. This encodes CASSLAGSYMNTEAFF.

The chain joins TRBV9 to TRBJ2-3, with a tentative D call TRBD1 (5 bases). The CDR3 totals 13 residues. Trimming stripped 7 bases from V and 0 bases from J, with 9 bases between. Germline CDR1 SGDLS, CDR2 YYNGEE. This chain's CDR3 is CASGRVSTDTQYF. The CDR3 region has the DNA TGTGCCAGCGGCAGGGTTAGCACAGATACGCAGTATTTT.

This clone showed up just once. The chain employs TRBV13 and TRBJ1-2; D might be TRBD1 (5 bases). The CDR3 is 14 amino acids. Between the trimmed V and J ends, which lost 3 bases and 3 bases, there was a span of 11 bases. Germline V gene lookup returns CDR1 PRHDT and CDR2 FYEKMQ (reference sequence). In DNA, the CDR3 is TGTGCCAGCAGCTTCAGGGCTGGGGACTATGGCTACACCTTC. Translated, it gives CASSFRAGDYGYTF.

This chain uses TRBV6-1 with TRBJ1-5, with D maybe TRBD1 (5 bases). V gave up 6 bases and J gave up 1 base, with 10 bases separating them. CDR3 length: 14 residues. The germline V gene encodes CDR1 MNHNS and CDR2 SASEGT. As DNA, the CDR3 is TGTGCCAGCAGGGACATGATAAGCAATCAGCCCCAGCATTTT. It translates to CASRDMISNQPQHF.

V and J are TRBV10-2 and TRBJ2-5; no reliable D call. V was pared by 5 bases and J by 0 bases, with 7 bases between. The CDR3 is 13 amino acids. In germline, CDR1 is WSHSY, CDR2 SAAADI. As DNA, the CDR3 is TGCGCCAGCAGTCTGGGTAACCAAGAGACCCAGTACTTC. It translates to CASSLGNQETQYF.

DNA of the CDR3: TGTGCCAGCAGGACCCTAGCGGGGCTAAGCACAGATACGCAGTATTTT. Residues: CASRTLAGLSTDTQYF. This chain connects TRBV27 to TRBJ2-3, with 9 bases aligning to TRBD2. The CDR3 has 16 residues. The V gene's germline CDR1 is MNHEY and CDR2 SMNVEV (reference sequence). The J segment lost 0 bases and the V segment lost 6 bases, leaving 7 bases of the junction unmatched.

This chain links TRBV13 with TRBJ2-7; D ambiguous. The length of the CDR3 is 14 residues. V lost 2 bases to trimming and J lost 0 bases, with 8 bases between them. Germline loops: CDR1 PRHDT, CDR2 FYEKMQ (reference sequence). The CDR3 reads CASSLKDRSYEQYF. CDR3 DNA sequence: TGTGCCAGCAGCTTAAAAGACCGCTCCTACGAGCAGTACTTC.

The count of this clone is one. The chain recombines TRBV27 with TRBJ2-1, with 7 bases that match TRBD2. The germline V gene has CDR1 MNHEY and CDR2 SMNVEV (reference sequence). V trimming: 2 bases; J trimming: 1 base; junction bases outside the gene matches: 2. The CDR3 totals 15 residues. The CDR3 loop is CASSLREGSYNEQFF. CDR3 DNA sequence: TGTGCCAGCAGTTTAAGGGAGGGTTCCTACAATGAGCAGTTCTTC.

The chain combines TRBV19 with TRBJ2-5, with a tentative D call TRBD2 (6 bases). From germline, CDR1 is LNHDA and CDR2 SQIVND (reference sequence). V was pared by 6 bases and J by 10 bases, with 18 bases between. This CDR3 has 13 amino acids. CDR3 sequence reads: CASSTGGPRDQYF. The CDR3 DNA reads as TGTGCCAGTAGCACCGGGGGACCCAGGGACCAGTACTTC.